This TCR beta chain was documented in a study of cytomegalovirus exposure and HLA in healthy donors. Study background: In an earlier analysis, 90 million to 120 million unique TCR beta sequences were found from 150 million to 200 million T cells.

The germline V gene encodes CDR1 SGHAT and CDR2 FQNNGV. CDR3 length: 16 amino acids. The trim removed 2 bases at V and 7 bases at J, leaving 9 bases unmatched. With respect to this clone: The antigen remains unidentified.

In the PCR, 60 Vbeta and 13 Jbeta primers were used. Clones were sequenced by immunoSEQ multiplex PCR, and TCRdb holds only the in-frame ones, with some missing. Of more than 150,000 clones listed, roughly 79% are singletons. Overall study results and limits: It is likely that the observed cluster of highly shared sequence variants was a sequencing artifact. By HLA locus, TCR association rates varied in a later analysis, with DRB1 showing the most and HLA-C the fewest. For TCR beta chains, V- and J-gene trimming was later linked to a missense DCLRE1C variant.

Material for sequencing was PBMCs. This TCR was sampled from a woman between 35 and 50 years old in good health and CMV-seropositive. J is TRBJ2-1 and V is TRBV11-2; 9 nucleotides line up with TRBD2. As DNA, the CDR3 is TGTGCCAGCAGCTTACCCCAAGCGGGGGGTCGGAATGAGCAGTTCTTC. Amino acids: CASSLPQAGGRNEQFF.